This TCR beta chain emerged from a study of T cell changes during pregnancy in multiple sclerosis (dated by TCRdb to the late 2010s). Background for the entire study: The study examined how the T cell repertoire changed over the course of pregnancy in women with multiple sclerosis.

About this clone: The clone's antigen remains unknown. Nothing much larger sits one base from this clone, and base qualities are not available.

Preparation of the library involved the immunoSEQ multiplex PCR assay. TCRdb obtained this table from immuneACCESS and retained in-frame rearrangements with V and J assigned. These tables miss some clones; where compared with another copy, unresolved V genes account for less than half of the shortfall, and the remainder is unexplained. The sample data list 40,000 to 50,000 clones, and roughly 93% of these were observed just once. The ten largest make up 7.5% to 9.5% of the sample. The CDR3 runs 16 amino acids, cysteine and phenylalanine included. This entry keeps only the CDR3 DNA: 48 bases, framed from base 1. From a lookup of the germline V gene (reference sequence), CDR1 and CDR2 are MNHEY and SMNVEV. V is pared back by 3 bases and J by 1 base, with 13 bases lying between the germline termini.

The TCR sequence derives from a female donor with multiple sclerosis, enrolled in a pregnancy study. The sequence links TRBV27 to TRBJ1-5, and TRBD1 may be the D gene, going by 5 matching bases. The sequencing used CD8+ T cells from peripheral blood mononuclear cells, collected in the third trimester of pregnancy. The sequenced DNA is TGTGCCAGCAGTTTGTCGGCAGGGATAAGCAATCAGCCCCAGCATTTT. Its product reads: CASSLSAGISNQPQHF.